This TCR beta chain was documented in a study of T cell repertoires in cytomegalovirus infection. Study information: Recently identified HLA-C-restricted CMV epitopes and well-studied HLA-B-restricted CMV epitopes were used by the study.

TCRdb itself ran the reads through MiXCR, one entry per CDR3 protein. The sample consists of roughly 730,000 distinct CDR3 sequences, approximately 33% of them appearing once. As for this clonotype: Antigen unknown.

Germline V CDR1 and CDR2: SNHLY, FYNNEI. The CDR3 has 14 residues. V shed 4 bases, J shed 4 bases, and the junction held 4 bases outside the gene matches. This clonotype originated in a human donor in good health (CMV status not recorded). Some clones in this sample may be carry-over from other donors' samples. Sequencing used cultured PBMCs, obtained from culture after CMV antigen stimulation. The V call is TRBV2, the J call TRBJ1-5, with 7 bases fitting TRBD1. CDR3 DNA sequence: TGTGCCAGCAGTGTTGAGACAGGGAATCAGCCCCAGCATTTT. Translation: CASSVETGNQPQHF.